This TCR beta chain stems from a study of shared clonotypes between healthy human individuals. Study-level information: Each donor's CD8 memory used one plate, CD8 naive two, each CD4 subset three. Findings of the study overall: Estimated richness values were generally larger in naive subsets than in memory subsets. Only blood underwent sampling, and tissue repertoires likely differ.

Notes on this clone: Its matching antigen is unknown.

The germline V gene has CDR1 MGHRA and CDR2 YSYEKL. Trimming removed 1 base from V and 3 bases from J, with 13 bases in between. The CDR3 extends over 17 amino acids. This was a deep-level run. Only in-frame clones appear in the TCRdb table, and some are missing; sequencing was by immunoSEQ multiplex PCR. The table lists millions of clones, roughly 96% of them singletons, with approximately 0.13% in the top ten. The sequence was collected from a man between 18 and 35 years old in good health. The chain employs TRBV4-1 and TRBJ2-6; a possible D gene is TRBD1 (5 bases). The sequenced material came from naive CD4+ T cells sorted from blood. Subset indicated: CD45RA+ positively selected. The CDR3 region has the DNA TGCGCCAGCAGCCAAGTACAAGGGGCAGGTGGGGCCAACGTCCTGACTTTC. It yields the protein CASSQVQGAGGANVLTF.